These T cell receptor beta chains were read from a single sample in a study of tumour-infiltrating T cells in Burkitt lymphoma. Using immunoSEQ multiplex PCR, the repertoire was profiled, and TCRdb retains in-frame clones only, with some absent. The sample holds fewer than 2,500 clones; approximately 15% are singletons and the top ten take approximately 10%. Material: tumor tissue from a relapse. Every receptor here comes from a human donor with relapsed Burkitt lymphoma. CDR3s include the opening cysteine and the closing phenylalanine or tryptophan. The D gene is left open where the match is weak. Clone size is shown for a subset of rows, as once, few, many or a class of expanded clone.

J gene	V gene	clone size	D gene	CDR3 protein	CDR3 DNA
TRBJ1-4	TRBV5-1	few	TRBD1	CASSYGTVGEKLFF	TGCGCCAGCAGCTATGGGACAGTAGGTGAAAAACTGTTTTTT
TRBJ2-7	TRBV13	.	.	CASSLGQAAQYF	TGTGCCAGCAGCTTAGGCCAGGCCGCGCAGTACTTC
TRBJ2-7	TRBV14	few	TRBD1	CASSQNDRDRPYEQYF	TGTGCCAGCAGCCAAAATGACCGGGACAGACCCTACGAGCAGTACTTC
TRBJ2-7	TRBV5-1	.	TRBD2	CASSSGLAIYEQYF	TGCGCCAGCAGCTCGGGACTAGCGATATACGAGCAGTACTTC
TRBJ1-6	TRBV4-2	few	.	CASSQVRTGESPLHF	TGTGCCAGCAGCCAAGTGAGAACGGGCGAATCACCCCTCCACTTT
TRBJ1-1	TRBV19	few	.	CASSIGGFTEAFF	TGTGCCAGTAGTATAGGGGGTTTCACTGAAGCTTTCTTT
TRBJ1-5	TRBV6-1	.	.	CASLLGFVNQPQHF	TGTGCCAGCTTGTTAGGTTTTGTCAATCAGCCCCAGCATTTT
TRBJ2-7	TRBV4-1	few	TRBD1	CASSRPDRESNEQYF	TGCGCCAGCAGTCGACCAGACAGGGAGTCCAACGAGCAGTACTTC
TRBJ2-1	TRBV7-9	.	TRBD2	CASSLMGLAGSQGEQFF	TGTGCCAGCAGCTTAATGGGACTAGCGGGAAGCCAGGGTGAGCAGTTCTTC
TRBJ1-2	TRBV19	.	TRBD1	CASSPPGQGVYGYTF	TGTGCCAGTAGCCCTCCGGGACAGGGTGTCTATGGCTACACCTTC
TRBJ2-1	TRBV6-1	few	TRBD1	CASSEGQLGDEQFF	TGTGCCAGCAGTGAGGGACAGCTAGGGGATGAGCAGTTCTTC
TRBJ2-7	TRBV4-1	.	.	CASSQDPRASDSYEQYF	TGCGCCAGCAGCCAAGATCCCCGGGCTAGCGACTCCTACGAGCAGTACTTC
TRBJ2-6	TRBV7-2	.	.	CASSGVVGSGANVLTF	TGTGCCAGCAGCGGAGTCGTAGGCTCTGGGGCCAACGTCCTGACTTTC
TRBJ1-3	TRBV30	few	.	CAWRSQISGNTIYF	TGTGCCTGGAGATCGCAGATCTCTGGAAACACCATATATTTT
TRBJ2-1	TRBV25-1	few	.	CASSGYRDPVQFF	TGTGCCAGCAGTGGGTACCGGGACCCAGTCCAGTTCTTC
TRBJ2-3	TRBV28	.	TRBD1	CASRTGGTDTQYF	TGTGCCAGTCGGACAGGGGGCACAGATACGCAGTATTTT
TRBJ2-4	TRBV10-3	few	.	CAISETTGAKNIQYF	TGTGCCATCAGTGAGACGACAGGAGCCAAAAACATTCAGTACTTC
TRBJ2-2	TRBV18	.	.	CASSPGGELFF	TGTGCCAGCTCCCCGGGCGGGGAGCTGTTTTTT
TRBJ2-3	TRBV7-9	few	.	CASSLSEGTTDTQYF	TGTGCCAGCAGCTTGAGTGAAGGGACCACAGATACGCAGTATTTT
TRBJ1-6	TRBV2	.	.	CASSDGPSRNSPLHF	TGTGCCAGCAGTGATGGTCCTTCGAGGAATTCACCCCTCCACTTT
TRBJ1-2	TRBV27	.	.	CASSPRPPNYGYTF	TGTGCCAGCAGTCCCCGGCCACCCAACTATGGCTACACCTTC
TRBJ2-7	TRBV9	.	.	CASSVGGSTSYEQYF	TGTGCCAGCAGCGTAGGCGGCAGCACCTCCTACGAGCAGTACTTC
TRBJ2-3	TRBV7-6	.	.	CASSPLEGAGNTQYF	TGTGCCAGCAGCCCGCTGGAGGGGGCGGGAAATACGCAGTATTTT
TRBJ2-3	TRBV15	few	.	CATSRATGSTDTQYF	TGTGCCACCAGCAGAGCAACGGGGAGCACAGATACGCAGTATTTT
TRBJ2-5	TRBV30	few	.	CAWSNPQGHETQYF	TGTGCCTGGAGTAATCCACAGGGACATGAGACCCAGTACTTC
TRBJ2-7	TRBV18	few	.	CASSDSAYEQYF	TGTGCCAGCTCAGACAGTGCCTACGAGCAGTACTTC
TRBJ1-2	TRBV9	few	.	CASSVARDEANYGYTF	TGTGCCAGCAGCGTAGCCCGGGACGAAGCTAACTATGGCTACACCTTC
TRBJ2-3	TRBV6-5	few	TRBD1	CASSYKTGAEDTQYF	TGTGCCAGCAGTTATAAAACAGGGGCGGAAGATACGCAGTATTTT
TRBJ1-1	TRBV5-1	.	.	CASSFPGENTEAFF	TGCGCCAGCAGCTTTCCGGGAGAGAACACTGAAGCTTTCTTT
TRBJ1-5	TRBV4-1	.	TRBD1	CASSPGQGGDQPQHF	TGCGCCAGCAGCCCGGGACAGGGTGGAGATCAGCCCCAGCATTTT
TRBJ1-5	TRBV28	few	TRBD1	CASSSTGPQPQHF	TGTGCCAGCAGTTCGACAGGGCCACAGCCCCAGCATTTT
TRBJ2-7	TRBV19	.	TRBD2	CASSILASGNYEQYF	TGTGCCAGTAGTATTTTAGCTAGCGGGAACTACGAGCAGTACTTC
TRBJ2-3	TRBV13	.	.	CASSSPPGPWATDTQYF	TGTGCCAGCAGCTCTCCCCCCGGTCCATGGGCCACAGATACGCAGTATTTT
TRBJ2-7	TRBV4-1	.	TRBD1	CASSRGQGNEQYF	TGCGCCAGCAGCCGGGGACAGGGGAACGAGCAGTACTTC
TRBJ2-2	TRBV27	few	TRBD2	CASSLTSGGYTGELFF	TGTGCCAGCAGTTTGACTAGCGGGGGGTACACCGGGGAGCTGTTTTTT
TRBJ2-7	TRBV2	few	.	CASRVSSYEQYF	TGTGCCAGCAGGGTAAGCTCCTACGAGCAGTACTTC
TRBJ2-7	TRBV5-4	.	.	CASSPDGSYEQYF	TGTGCCAGCAGTCCGGACGGATCCTACGAGCAGTACTTC
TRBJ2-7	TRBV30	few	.	CASQGGCEQYF	TGTGCCTCTCAGGGGGGATGCGAGCAGTACTTC
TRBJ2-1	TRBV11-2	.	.	CASSLKPRVSSYNEQFF	TGTGCCAGCAGCCTCAAACCGCGGGTAAGCTCCTACAATGAGCAGTTCTTC
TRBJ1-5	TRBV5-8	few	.	CASSIPTGPGPQHF	TGTGCCAGCAGCATTCCGACAGGTCCTGGGCCCCAGCATTTT
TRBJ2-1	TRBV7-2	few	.	CASSQDDEQFF	TGTGCCAGCAGCCAGGACGATGAGCAGTTCTTC
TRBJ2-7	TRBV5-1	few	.	CASSSPLGPSYEQYF	TGCGCCAGCAGCTCCCCCCTTGGTCCGTCCTACGAGCAGTACTTC
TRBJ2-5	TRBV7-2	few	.	CASSLALGETQYF	TGTGCCAGCAGCTTAGCCCTGGGAGAGACCCAGTACTTC
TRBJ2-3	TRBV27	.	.	CASSPVEGWQYF	TGTGCCAGCAGTCCGGTGGAGGGGTGGCAGTATTTT
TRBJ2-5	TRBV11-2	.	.	CASSLVYKGGQETQYF	TGTGCCAGCAGCTTAGTATATAAGGGAGGACAAGAGACCCAGTACTTC
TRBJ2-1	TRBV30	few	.	CAWRRYNEQFF	TGTGCCTGGAGGCGCTACAATGAGCAGTTCTTC
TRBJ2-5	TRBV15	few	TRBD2	CATSSWTSGSWETQYF	TGTGCCACCAGCAGTTGGACTAGCGGGAGTTGGGAGACCCAGTACTTC
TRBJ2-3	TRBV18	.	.	CASSPTPDTQYF	TGTGCCAGCTCACCAACTCCAGATACGCAGTATTTT
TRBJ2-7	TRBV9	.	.	CASSVRERELCEQYF	TGTGCCAGCAGCGTACGAGAACGGGAGCTCTGTGAGCAGTACTTC
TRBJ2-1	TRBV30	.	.	CAWSAPPDEQFF	TGTGCCTGGAGTGCCCCCCCGGATGAGCAGTTCTTC
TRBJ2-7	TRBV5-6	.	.	CASSLGLAHEQYF	TGTGCCAGCAGCTTGGGCCTAGCCCACGAGCAGTACTTC
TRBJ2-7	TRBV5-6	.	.	CASGRGPTYEQYF	TGTGCCAGCGGCCGTGGACCAACCTACGAGCAGTACTTC